This entry describes one T cell receptor beta chain. No antigen is known for it. A much larger clone lies one base from this, so it may be a read error. The data belong to a study of blood T cells in healthy people across ages. A sample-barcoded 5' primer and a J-beta primer mix were used in a second PCR of about 7 to 11 cycles. Tags on each cDNA molecule came from a template-switch adaptor with 12 random nucleotides. Using its own MiXCR run on the 5' RACE reads, TCRdb lists one record per CDR3 protein. Of roughly 680,000 distinct CDR3 sequences in the sample, roughly half were seen once. The CDR3 covers 16 residues. Germline-derived CDR1 and CDR2 are KGHDR and SFDVKD. General study points: Researchers said unsorted PBMCs prevented a conclusive naive versus antigen-experienced comparison. Per-million-T-cell TCR beta diversity fell roughly linearly with age.

This chain connects TRBV24-1 to TRBJ2-7; 13 bases agree with TRBD2. The DNA end favors TRBJ2-5, so the J call may be wrong. This clonotype was sampled from a woman of 80 years or more in good health. The sequencing input was blood. Written as DNA, the CDR3 is TGTGCCACCAGTAAAGGACTAGCGGGGGTTGGGGAGACCCAGTACTTC. Translating gives CATSKGLAGVGETQYF.